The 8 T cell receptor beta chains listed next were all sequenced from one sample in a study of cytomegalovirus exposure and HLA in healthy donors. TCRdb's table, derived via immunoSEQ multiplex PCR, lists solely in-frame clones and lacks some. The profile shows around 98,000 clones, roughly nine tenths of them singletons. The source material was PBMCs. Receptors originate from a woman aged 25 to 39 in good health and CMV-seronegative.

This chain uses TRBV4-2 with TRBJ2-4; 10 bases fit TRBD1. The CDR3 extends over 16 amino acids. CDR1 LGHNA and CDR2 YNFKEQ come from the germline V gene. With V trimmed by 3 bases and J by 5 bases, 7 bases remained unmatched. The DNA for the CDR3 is TGTGCCAGCAGCCAGCACCTTGACAGGGGGCAAAACATTCAGTACTTC. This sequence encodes CASSQHLDRGQNIQYF.

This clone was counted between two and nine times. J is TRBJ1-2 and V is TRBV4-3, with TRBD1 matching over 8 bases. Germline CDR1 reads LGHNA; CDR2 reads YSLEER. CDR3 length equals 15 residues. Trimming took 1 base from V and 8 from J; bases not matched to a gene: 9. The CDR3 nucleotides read TGCGCCAGCAGCCAAGGGACAGGGCCAGCCCGAGGCTACACCTTC. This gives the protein CASSQGTGPARGYTF.

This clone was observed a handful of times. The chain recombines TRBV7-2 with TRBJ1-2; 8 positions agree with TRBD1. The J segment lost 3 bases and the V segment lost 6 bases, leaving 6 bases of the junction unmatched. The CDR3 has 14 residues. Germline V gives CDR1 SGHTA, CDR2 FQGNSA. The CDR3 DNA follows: TGTGCCAGCAGGCGGGACAGGCGAGACTATGGCTACACCTTC. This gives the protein CASRRDRRDYGYTF.

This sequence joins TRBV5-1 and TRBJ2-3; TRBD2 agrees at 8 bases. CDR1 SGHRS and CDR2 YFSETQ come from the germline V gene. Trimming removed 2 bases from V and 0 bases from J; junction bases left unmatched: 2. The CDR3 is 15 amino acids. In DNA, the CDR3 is TGCGCCAGCAGCTTAATAGCGGGGAGCACAGATACGCAGTATTTT. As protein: CASSLIAGSTDTQYF.

The CDR3 DNA follows: TGTGCCAGCAGTCCAGGGCGGGGCACGGCTCGCCAGTACTTC. Translated, it gives CASSPGRGTARQYF. V and J are TRBV2 and TRBJ2-4, with D possibly matching TRBD2 (6 bases). Between the trimmed V and J ends, which lost 5 bases and 13 bases, there was a span of 21 bases. Germline V lookup: CDR1 SNHLY, CDR2 FYNNEI. The CDR3 spans 14 residues.

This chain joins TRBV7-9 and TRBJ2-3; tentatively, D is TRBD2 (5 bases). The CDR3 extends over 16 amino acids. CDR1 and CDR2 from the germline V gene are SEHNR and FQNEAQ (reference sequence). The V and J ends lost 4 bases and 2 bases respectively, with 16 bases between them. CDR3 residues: CASSSPPRRNTDTQYF. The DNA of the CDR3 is TGTGCCAGCAGCTCCCCGCCGAGGAGGAACACAGATACGCAGTATTTT.

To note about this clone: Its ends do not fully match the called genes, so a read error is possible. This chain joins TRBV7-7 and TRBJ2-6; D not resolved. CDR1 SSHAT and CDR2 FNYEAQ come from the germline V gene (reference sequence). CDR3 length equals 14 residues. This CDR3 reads CASSKSSGANVLTF. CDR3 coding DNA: TGTGCTAGCAGCAAGAGCTCTGGGGCCAACGTCCTGACTTTC.

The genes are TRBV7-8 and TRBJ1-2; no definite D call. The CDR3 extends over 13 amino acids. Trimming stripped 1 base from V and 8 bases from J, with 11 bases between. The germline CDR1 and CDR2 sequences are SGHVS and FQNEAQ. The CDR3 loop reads CASSLGGWEGYTF. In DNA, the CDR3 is TGTGCCAGCAGCTTAGGGGGTTGGGAGGGCTACACCTTC.